A single sample is the source of the 19 T cell receptor beta chains below, sequenced in a study of regulatory T cells in long-lasting Graves disease. The authors built TCR beta libraries using iRepertoire HTBI primers and Arm-PCR of CDR3 regions. Using its own MiXCR run on the multiplex PCR reads, TCRdb lists one record per CDR3 protein. Among roughly 500,000 distinct CDR3 sequences listed, approximately 23% were seen once. Documented time point: persistent/refractory GD, antithyroid drugs over 5 years with positive TRAb. PBMC RNA served as the TCR library source. This sample comprised peripheral blood mononuclear cells (PBMCs), obtained when the disease was refractory, from a patient treated with antithyroid drugs. The receptors shown here come from a female donor with Graves disease.

In its sample, this clonotype was seen many times. CDR3 sequence reads: CASSLRGNSYEQYF. The DNA for the CDR3 is TGTGCCAGCAGCCTCAGGGGTAACTCCTACGAGCAGTACTTC. The chain uses TRBV7-2 and TRBJ2-7; weak D call: TRBD1 (6 bases). The CDR3 has 14 residues. V lost 5 bases to trimming and J lost 0 bases, with 11 bases between them. Germline assignment: CDR1 SGHTA and CDR2 FQGNSA. The full variable domain, rest sourced from reference TRBV7-2 and TRBJ2-7, is GAGVSQSPSNKVTEKGKDVELRCDPISGHTALYWYRQSLGQGLEFLIYFQGNSAPDKSGLPSDRFSAERTGGSVSTLTIQRTQQEDSAVYLCASSLRGNSYEQYFGPGTRLTVT.

In nucleotides, the CDR3 is TGCGCCAGCAGAACCGACAGGGGGCCTGAAGCTTTCTTT. This encodes CASRTDRGPEAFF. The chain couples TRBV5-1 to TRBJ1-1; 10 nucleotides match TRBD1. Germline CDR1 is SGHRS and CDR2 is YFSETQ. V gave up 5 bases and J gave up 6 bases; unmatched junction bases: 4. CDR3 length: 13 amino acids.

The chain is built from TRBV6-4 and TRBJ2-7, with a possible D match to TRBD1 (6 bases). The CDR3 length is 18 residues. The germline V gene has CDR1 MRHNA and CDR2 SNTAGT. V lost 5 bases to trimming and J lost 0 bases, with 23 bases between them. DNA for the CDR3: TGTGCCAGCAGTTATCGTATTCTGAACTTGGGACACTCCTACGAGCAGTACTTC. This sequence encodes CASSYRILNLGHSYEQYF.

The chain employs TRBV12-3 or TRBV12-4 and TRBJ2-3; TRBD1 matches 8 bases. CDR3 length equals 18 residues. V lost 0 bases to trimming and J lost 4 bases; unmatched junction nucleotides: 12. CDR3 DNA sequence: TGTGCCAGCAGTTTAGCGACGGGACAGGCTCTTCATGCAGATACGCAGTATTTT. Its translation is CASSLATGQALHADTQYF.

This clonotype was recorded many times. This chain uses TRBV11-3 with TRBJ2-7; TRBD2 matches 10 bases. This CDR3 region has 14 residues. With 8 bases clipped from V and 4 bases from J, the junction kept 8 bases outside the gene matches. Germline-derived CDR1 and CDR2 are SGHNT and YENEEA. The CDR3 sequence: CASGEASGSYEQYF. In nucleotides, the CDR3 is TGTGCCAGCGGAGAGGCTAGCGGGAGTTACGAGCAGTACTTC.

The chain links TRBV16 to TRBJ1-2; D is possibly TRBD1 (5 bases). Germline assignment: CDR1 KGHSY and CDR2 FQNENV. The CDR3 totals 16 residues. The V end was cut by 4 bases, the J end by 2 bases, with 17 bases between. Here the CDR3 DNA reads TGTGCCAGCAGCCTACTCTCCGGGACCGCCAACTATGGCTACACCTTC. Its protein is CASSLLSGTANYGYTF.

The table lists this clonotype with many counts. This chain joins TRBV12-3 or TRBV12-4 and TRBJ1-5, with 7 positions matching TRBD1. After removal of 5 bases from V and 6 bases from J, the junction contained 4 bases not matched to a gene. The CDR3 contains 13 residues. The chain's CDR3 is CASSPGTAQPQHF. In DNA, the CDR3 is TGTGCCAGCAGTCCGGGGACAGCTCAGCCCCAGCATTTT.

This clonotype was seen a handful of times. The chain recombines TRBV13 with TRBJ1-2, with D unresolved. Germline V gene sequence: CDR1 PRHDT, CDR2 FYEKMQ (reference sequence). This CDR3 is 15 amino acids long. Trimming cost V 3 bases and J 11 bases, with 22 bases left between them. The CDR3 reads CASSFSRRTRLSYTF. The CDR3 DNA is TGTGCCAGCAGCTTCTCTAGAAGGACTCGCTTAAGTTACACCTTC.

The CDR3 DNA sequence: TGTGCCAGCAGCAGAGACGGACCTGAAGCTTTCTTT. Translating it yields CASSRDGPEAFF. V gene TRBV6-1 combines with J gene TRBJ1-1; D is unclear. The V gene lost 6 bases and the J gene lost 6 bases, with 11 bases spanning the gap. In germline, CDR1 is MNHNS, CDR2 SASEGT. CDR3 length: 12 residues.

The chain has TRBV18 and TRBJ1-2; 8 bases match TRBD1. The CDR3 is 13 amino acids. CDR1 is KGHSH and CDR2 is LQKENI in the germline V gene. The V segment lost 6 bases and the J segment 3 bases; nucleotides outside the gene matches: 3. The CDR3 spells CASSQQGDYGYTF. DNA of the CDR3: TGTGCCAGCTCGCAACAGGGGGACTATGGCTACACCTTC.

In its sample, this clonotype was seen once. A much larger clone sits a single nucleotide away, making a read error possible. The chain joins TRBV28 to TRBJ2-7; 7 bases line up with TRBD2. CDR3 length: 15 amino acids. Germline loops: CDR1 MDHEN, CDR2 SYDVKM. CDR3 nucleotides: TGTGCCAGCAGTTTGAGGGCTAGCGGTATCTACGGGCAGTACTTC. Translation: CASSLRASGIYGQYF. Filled out from reference TRBV28 and TRBJ2-7, the complete variable domain reads DVKVTQSSRYLVKRTGEKVFLECVQDMDHENMFWYRQDPGLGLRLIYFSYDVKMKEKGDIPEGYSVSREKKERFSLILESASTNQTSMYLCASSLRASGIYGQYFGPGTRLTVT.

The chain couples TRBV7-9 to TRBJ1-4; 9 nucleotides agree with TRBD1. V lost 5 bases and J lost 4; bases outside the gene matches: 2. Germline CDR1 and CDR2: SEHNR and FQNEAQ (reference sequence). This CDR3 is 14 amino acids long. CDR3 DNA: TGTGCCAGCAGCGGGGACAGGGTTAATGAAAAACTGTTTTTT. Residues: CASSGDRVNEKLFF.

This clonotype was detected many times. V and J are TRBV2 and TRBJ1-5, with D possibly matching TRBD1 (5 bases). Trimming shortened V by 5 bases and J by 0 bases, and 11 bases separated the two germline ends. Germline CDR1 is SNHLY and CDR2 is FYNNEI. The CDR3 sequence is 15 residues long. CDR3 sequence reads: CASSLQGFSNQPQHF. The CDR3, as DNA: TGTGCCAGCAGTTTGCAGGGTTTTAGCAATCAGCCCCAGCATTTT.

The sample holds a few counts of this clonotype. This rearrangement joins TRBV6-2 or TRBV6-3 to TRBJ1-6; D is unclear. Deletions cut 6 bases from V and 7 bases from J, with 7 bases between. The CDR3 is 12 residues long. CDR1 MNHEY and CDR2 SVGEGT come from the germline V gene. CDR3 DNA sequence: TGTGCCAGCAGCAACTCAAATTCACCCCTCCACTTT. This encodes CASSNSNSPLHF.

The CDR3 DNA sequence: TGTGCCAGCAGCCAAGACGTATGGGGGATAGCTTCTATGAACACTGAAGCTTTCTTT. Translating gives CASSQDVWGIASMNTEAFF. J is TRBJ1-1 and V is TRBV14; possibly TRBD1 for D (5 bases). V shed 0 bases and J shed 0 bases, with 20 bases lying between them. The CDR3 has 19 residues. Per germline, CDR1 SGHDN and CDR2 FVKESK.

This chain joins TRBV19 and TRBJ1-1; D remains unclear. With 7 bases removed from V and 0 bases from J, the gap between germline ends came to 9 bases. From germline, CDR1 is LNHDA and CDR2 SQIVND (reference sequence). This CDR3 spans 13 amino acids. The CDR3 DNA is TGTGCCAGTAACACAAATCTGAACACTGAAGCTTTCTTT. Amino acids: CASNTNLNTEAFF.

V gene TRBV19 combines with J gene TRBJ1-2; 7 bases agree with TRBD1. The length of the CDR3 is 12 residues. Germline CDR1 is LNHDA and CDR2 is SQIVND (reference sequence). V gave up 3 bases and J gave up 6 bases; unmatched junction bases: 1. In DNA form, the CDR3 reads TGTGCCAGTAGTATTACAGGGGATGGCTACACCTTC. Protein: CASSITGDGYTF.

The genes are TRBV6-1 and TRBJ1-6; possible D gene TRBD1, 6 bases. CDR1 and CDR2 (germline): MNHNS, SASEGT. With 10 bases removed from V and 0 bases from J, the gap between germline ends came to 19 bases. The CDR3 runs to 17 residues. CDR3 bases: TGTGCCACCCAGAGTGAAGGGGGACTCTCCTATAATTCACCCCTCCACTTT. Its protein product is CATQSEGGLSYNSPLHF.

In its sample, this clonotype was seen many times. This chain links TRBV28 with TRBJ2-7, with 13 bases matching TRBD2. The CDR3 contains 14 residues. Germline loops: CDR1 MDHEN, CDR2 SYDVKM. Trimming took 4 bases from V and 6 from J; bases not matched to a gene: 3. This CDR3 reads CASSWRTSGSEQYF. For the CDR3, the DNA is TGTGCCAGCAGTTGGAGGACTAGCGGGAGCGAGCAGTACTTC.